This T cell receptor beta chain was recorded in a study of shared clonotypes between healthy human individuals. From CD4+ cells came CD45RA+ naive and CD45RA-negative memory subsets. As for this clone: What it binds is not known.

Broader study findings: Exclusively blood specimens were collected; tissue repertoires likely differ.

CDR1 is SGHRS and CDR2 is YFSETQ in the germline V gene. The CDR3 sequence is 14 residues long. The trim removed 4 bases at V and 2 bases at J, leaving 4 bases unmatched. TCRdb keeps only in-frame clones here, not all; method: immunoSEQ multiplex PCR. Of more than 1 million clones listed, around 78% are singletons. The TCR originated in a man younger than 30 in good health. Some clones in this sample may be carry-over from other donors' samples. The chain employs TRBV5-1 and TRBJ2-5, with 8 positions matching TRBD2. Specimen: memory CD4+ T cells from PBMCs. Noted subset: CD45RA-negative fraction. The CDR3 region is CASSHQRGQETQYF. In DNA, the CDR3 is TGCGCCAGCAGCCATCAGCGGGGGCAAGAGACCCAGTACTTC. The variable domain in full, with the rest retrieved from reference TRBV5-1 and TRBJ2-5, is KAGVTQTPRYLIKTRGQQVTLSCSPISGHRSVSWYQQTPGQGLQFLFEYFSETQRNKGNFPGRFSGRQFSNSRSEMNVSTLELGDSALYLCASSHQRGQETQYFGPGTRLLVL.